These 18 T cell receptor beta chains were all obtained from the same sample, sequenced in a study of Graves' ophthalmopathy and Graves' hyperthyroidism. Amplifying from RNA transcripts, the study obtained TCR beta CDR3 regions. HTBI primers primed a first-round RT-PCR, and a second-round multiplex PCR followed. TCRdb reprocessed the multiplex PCR reads via MiXCR and lists one record per CDR3 protein. Here the sample spans roughly 700,000 distinct CDR3 sequences, 40% being singletons. Sequenced: peripheral blood. The receptor source for this set is an adult man with Graves' ophthalmopathy.

The chain has TRBV29-1 and TRBJ2-7; 8 bases are a match to TRBD1. This CDR3 region has 13 residues. Germline-derived CDR1 and CDR2 are SQVTM and ANQGSEA. The trim removed 7 bases at V and 4 bases at J, leaving 9 bases unmatched. CDR3 in amino acids: CSASQGALYEQYF. CDR3 sequence (DNA): TGCAGCGCCTCCCAGGGGGCTTTATACGAGCAGTACTTC.

This clonotype was counted many times. The chain joins TRBV7-2 to TRBJ2-6; D is ambiguous. Germline loops: CDR1 SGHTA, CDR2 FQGNSA. The germline V and J ends were trimmed by 3 bases and 4 bases, with 7 bases remaining between them. The CDR3 runs 14 residues. This CDR3 reads CASSFYAGANVLTF. CDR3 DNA: TGTGCCAGCAGCTTTTATGCAGGGGCCAACGTCCTGACTTTC.

This clonotype was seen more than once but under ten times. The rearrangement joins TRBV9 to TRBJ1-6; D is ambiguous. Germline V gene lookup returns CDR1 SGDLS and CDR2 YYNGEE. Trimming left V 4 bases short and J 9 bases short, with 14 bases between. The CDR3 totals 14 residues. CDR3 bases: TGTGCCAGCAGCCAAGATACCAGGAGTTCACCCCTCCACTTT. Its translation: CASSQDTRSSPLHF.

This clonotype came up a few times. This chain joins TRBV20-1 and TRBJ1-5; possible D gene TRBD1, 5 bases. V shed 4 bases and J shed 6 bases, with 19 bases lying between them. The CDR3 has 15 amino acids. Germline V CDR1 and CDR2: DFQATT, SNEGSKA (reference sequence). CDR3 in amino acids: CSANPGGGVGQPQHF. The CDR3 DNA follows: TGCAGTGCTAACCCGGGGGGTGGGGTGGGTCAGCCCCAGCATTTT.

The V call is TRBV10-2, the J call TRBJ2-5; D possibly corresponds to TRBD2 (7 bases). CDR1 is WSHSY, CDR2 SAAADI, per germline. The CDR3 is 16 amino acids. Trimming removed 2 bases from V and 4 bases from J, with 17 bases in between. CDR3 DNA sequence: TGCGCCAGCAGTGAGCCGGGGGGCTACGGGGGAGAGACCCAGTACTTC. This gives the protein CASSEPGGYGGETQYF.

This clonotype has only a few counts. The chain couples TRBV19 to TRBJ2-7; D unclear. Germline values: CDR1 LNHDA, CDR2 SQIVND (reference sequence). V was shortened by 7 bases and J by 0 bases, with 7 bases between the two germline ends. The CDR3 totals 12 residues. The CDR3 bases are TGTGCCAGTACCAGGTTCTCCTACGAGCAGTACTTC. It yields the protein CASTRFSYEQYF.

This clonotype turned up a few times. The chain uses TRBV4-3 and TRBJ2-5; no firm D call. Between the trimmed V and J ends, which lost 3 bases and 7 bases, there was a span of 21 bases. This CDR3 has 16 residues. Germline V gives CDR1 LGHNA, CDR2 YSLEER. Written as DNA, the CDR3 is TGCGCCAGCAGCCACACCCTTAAGGGTGGCTTGAGGACCCAGTACTTC. Its translation: CASSHTLKGGLRTQYF.

This clonotype was counted a few times. The CDR3 coding sequence is TGTGCCAGCAGCCCGTCGACAGGCCAACCTTCCGGGACCAAAGAGACCCAGTACTTC. Protein product: CASSPSTGQPSGTKETQYF. This chain uses TRBV7-9 with TRBJ2-5, with a weak D call TRBD1 (6 bases). The CDR3 runs 19 residues. The V gene lost 5 bases and the J gene lost 3 bases, with 28 bases spanning the gap. In germline, CDR1 is SEHNR, CDR2 FQNEAQ (reference sequence).

The sample holds many counts of this clonotype. J is TRBJ2-7 and V is TRBV7-6; D ambiguous. Looked up from germline, CDR1 is SGHVS and CDR2 is FNYEAQ. Trimming stripped 4 bases from V and 6 bases from J, with 7 bases between. The CDR3 is 11 residues long. CDR3 DNA sequence: TGTGCCAGCAGCTCAACTCGCGAGCAGTACTTC. It encodes CASSSTREQYF. The full variable domain, rest sourced from reference TRBV7-6 and TRBJ2-7, is GAGVSQSPRYKVTKRGQDVALRCDPISGHVSLYWYRQALGQGPEFLTYFNYEAQQDKSGLPNDRFSAERPEGSISTLTIQRTEQRDSAMYRCASSSTREQYFGPGTRLTVT.

This clonotype was counted ten times or more. The V and J genes are TRBV7-9 and TRBJ1-3, with D hard to call. The CDR3 has 14 residues. The germline gives CDR1 SEHNR, CDR2 FQNEAQ (reference sequence). The V end lost 0 bases, the J end lost 4 bases, and 7 bases lay between the germline ends. The CDR3 loop is CASSLADGGNTIYF. DNA of the CDR3: TGTGCCAGCAGCTTAGCGGACGGCGGAAACACCATATATTTT.

This clonotype was found many times. This sequence joins TRBV20-1 and TRBJ2-5, with no clear D. The germline V gene encodes CDR1 DFQATT and CDR2 SNEGSKA (reference sequence). The CDR3 length is 15 residues. Trimming stripped 1 base from V and 0 bases from J, with 12 bases between. The chain's CDR3 is CSARGHLANQETQYF. CDR3 bases: TGCAGTGCTAGAGGACACTTAGCCAACCAAGAGACCCAGTACTTC.

There are many counts of this clonotype. At one end, the junction sequence differs from germline, possibly due to a read error. This chain joins TRBV15 and TRBJ1-1; D remains unclear. CDR1 LNHNV and CDR2 YYDKDF come from the germline V gene (reference sequence). The CDR3 is 14 residues long. CDR3 sequence (DNA): TGTGCCGCCAGCAGAGATTTAATGGACACTGAAGCTTTCTTT. Translation gives CAASRDLMDTEAFF.

The sample holds many counts of this clonotype. This rearrangement joins TRBV24-1 to TRBJ2-5, with 10 positions matching TRBD2. Trimming at V came to 3 bases and at J to 1 base, leaving 10 bases not matched to a gene. The CDR3 loop spans 18 amino acids. Germline CDR1 is KGHDR and CDR2 is SFDVKD. The CDR3 reads CATSDGKLAGVGQETQYF. The CDR3 DNA reads TGTGCCACCAGTGATGGGAAGCTAGCGGGAGTCGGCCAAGAGACCCAGTACTTC.

This clonotype was observed at least ten times. The V and J genes are TRBV10-2 and TRBJ1-4; D remains unclear. Trimming left V 2 bases short and J 0 bases short, with 7 bases between. The CDR3 consists of 15 residues. Germline loops: CDR1 WSHSY, CDR2 SAAADI. CDR3 residues: CASSEAHPTNEKLFF. CDR3 DNA sequence: TGCGCCAGCAGTGAGGCTCACCCAACTAATGAAAAACTGTTTTTT.

This clonotype was recorded at least ten times. The chain combines TRBV19 with TRBJ1-6; D call uncertain. The CDR3 is 13 amino acids. V was pared by 9 bases and J by 9 bases, with 15 bases between. Germline assignment: CDR1 LNHDA and CDR2 SQIVND (reference sequence). The CDR3 DNA sequence: TGTGCCAGCTCCGGACCGGTGGTTTCACCCCTCCACTTT. Translated: CASSGPVVSPLHF.

CDR3 sequence reads: CASSSWSVEELFF. DNA of the CDR3: TGTGCCAGCAGCTCCTGGTCGGTCGAGGAACTGTTTTTT. The chain is built from TRBV5-8 and TRBJ1-4; D gene unclear. The germline V and J ends were trimmed by 3 bases and 12 bases, with 15 bases remaining between them. The V gene's germline CDR1 is SGHTS and CDR2 YDEGEE. The CDR3 is 13 amino acids.

As for this clonotype: A much larger clone is a single base away; this may be a read error. The chain couples TRBV15 to TRBJ2-2, with D possibly TRBD2 on 6 matching bases. Trimming shortened V by 2 bases and J by 1 base, and 11 bases separated the two germline ends. The germline gives CDR1 LNHNV, CDR2 YYDKDF (reference sequence). This CDR3 contains 16 residues. CDR3 nucleotide sequence: TGTGCCACCAGCAGACTACTAGCCCGGAACACCGGGGAGCTGTTTTTT. Encoded protein: CATSRLLARNTGELFF.

This clonotype was counted a few times. The genes are TRBV20-1 and TRBJ1-1, with D possibly matching TRBD1 (6 bases). V lost 3 bases to trimming and J lost 4 bases, with 15 bases between them. CDR3 length: 14 amino acids. Germline CDR1 DFQATT, CDR2 SNEGSKA (reference sequence). For the CDR3, the DNA is TGCAGTGCTAGGCCGGGACACGGGCCCACTGAAGCTTTCTTT. Its translation: CSARPGHGPTEAFF.